The 19 T cell receptor beta chains given below trace back to one sample, sequenced in a study of T cell repertoires in cytomegalovirus infection. These receptors are not linked to any known antigen. Each CDR3 protein gets one entry after TCRdb re-called the reads with MiXCR. Of 700,000 to 900,000 distinct CDR3 sequences in the sample, 25% to 35% were seen once. This specimen consisted of cultured CD8+ T cells from PBMCs, obtained from culture after CMV antigen stimulation. These receptors were obtained from a human donor in good health (CMV status not recorded). Some clones in this sample may be carry-over from other donors' samples.

This clonotype was seen a handful of times. The chain has TRBV7-9 and TRBJ1-4; tentative D call: TRBD1 (6 bases). The CDR3 consists of 20 residues. CDR1 is SEHNR, CDR2 FQNEAQ, per germline (reference sequence). V lost 1 base and J lost 4, with 25 bases in between. The CDR3 spells CASSLGALAATGEYNEKLFF. The CDR3 DNA is TGTGCCAGCAGCTTAGGGGCCCTGGCTGCGACAGGCGAATATAATGAAAAACTGTTTTTT.

Many counts were recorded for this clonotype. The chain couples TRBV7-2 to TRBJ2-7; D is undetermined. CDR3 size: 12 residues. Germline CDR1 and CDR2: SGHTA and FQGNSA. Trimming stripped 5 bases from V and 4 bases from J, with 9 bases between. In DNA, the CDR3 is TGTGCCAGCAGCCAGGCGCTGTACGAGCAGTACTTC. Its translation is CASSQALYEQYF. The full variable domain, its missing parts supplied by reference TRBV7-2 and TRBJ2-7, is GAGVSQSPSNKVTEKGKDVELRCDPISGHTALYWYRQSLGQGLEFLIYFQGNSAPDKSGLPSDRFSAERTGGSVSTLTIQRTQQEDSAVYLCASSQALYEQYFGPGTRLTVT.

About this clonotype itself: Lacking the conserved final phenylalanine or tryptophan, this CDR3 likely reflects a read error. V gene TRBV7-9 combines with J gene TRBJ2-5; TRBD1 matches 9 bases. The germline gives CDR1 SEHNR, CDR2 FQNEAQ (reference sequence). V was clipped by 4 bases and J by 4 bases; unmatched bases: 7. This CDR3 is 15 amino acids long. The CDR3 here is CASSSTDRGGETQYL. The CDR3 nucleotides read TGTGCCAGCAGCTCGACGGACAGGGGTGGAGAGACCCAGTACCTC.

The chain couples TRBV7-2 to TRBJ2-7, with TRBD2 as a possible D gene (5 bases). Looked up from germline, CDR1 is SGHTA and CDR2 is FQGNSA. The CDR3 runs to 13 residues. V lost 2 bases and J 7 bases, leaving 12 bases between the germline ends. CDR3 residues: CASSLYVGVEQYV. The CDR3 nucleotides are TGTGCCAGCAGCTTATACGTGGGAGTAGAGCAGTACGTC.

CDR3 in DNA: TGCGCCAGCAGTCCCCGCAGGACAGGGAGCCCCTACGAGCAGTACTTC. Translated, it gives CASSPRRTGSPYEQYF. V and J are TRBV23-1 and TRBJ2-7, with TRBD1 matching 8 bases. TRBV23-1 is identified as an open reading frame with a role that is uncertain. The CDR3 is 16 residues long. With V trimmed by 4 bases and J by 2 bases, 10 bases remained unmatched.

This clonotype was counted a few times. This chain links TRBV12-5 with TRBJ1-5; D gene unclear. V lost 5 bases, J lost 5 bases, and 13 bases lay in between. The germline V gene has CDR1 LGHNT and CDR2 FRNRAP. This CDR3 contains 14 residues. The CDR3 DNA sequence: TGTGCTAGTGGTCATCCGGGTGCGGATCAGCCCCAGCATTTT. Residues: CASGHPGADQPQHF.

This clonotype has ten or more counts. The chain is built from TRBV7-2 and TRBJ2-1; D perhaps matches TRBD1 (5 bases). V lost 5 bases and J 5 bases, leaving 13 bases between the germline ends. CDR3 length equals 14 residues. Germline CDR1 is SGHTA and CDR2 is FQGNSA. The CDR3 loop reads CASSPTDKNNEQFF. The CDR3 nucleotides read TGTGCCAGCAGCCCGACGGACAAGAACAATGAGCAGTTCTTC.

V usage is TRBV7-2 and J usage is TRBJ1-3; 11 bases agree with TRBD1. CDR3 length: 16 residues. Germline loops: CDR1 SGHTA, CDR2 FQGNSA. Trimming cost V 4 bases and J 3 bases; bases outside gene matches: 5. The CDR3 nucleotides are TGTGCCAGCAGCTCGGACAGGGGGCTTGGTGGAAACACCATATATTTT. Its translation: CASSSDRGLGGNTIYF.

In regard to this clonotype: No conserved phenylalanine or tryptophan is present at the end of the CDR3, so a read error is the likely explanation. In DNA, the CDR3 is TGTGCCAGCCCTCTACGACGGACACACCGGTACAATGAGCAGTTCCTC. Protein sequence: CASPLRRTHRYNEQFL. The chain links TRBV27 to TRBJ2-1, with a possible D match to TRBD1 (5 bases). The CDR3 is 16 residues long. V lost 8 bases and J 4 bases, leaving 21 bases between the germline ends. Germline V lookup: CDR1 MNHEY, CDR2 SMNVEV (reference sequence).

The CDR3 protein is CASSPPGQTQYF. CDR3 coding DNA: TGTGCCAGCAGTCCCCCGGGACAGACCCAGTACTTC. The chain uses TRBV12-3 or TRBV12-4 and TRBJ2-5; the D gene could be TRBD1 or TRBD2 (5 bases each). Deletions cut 5 bases from V and 6 bases from J, with 10 bases between. The CDR3 is 12 residues long.

The genes are TRBV20-1 and TRBJ1-2, with D unclear. CDR3 length: 14 residues. The V and J ends lost 0 bases and 0 bases respectively, with 8 bases between them. CDR1 DFQATT and CDR2 SNEGSKA come from the germline V gene (reference sequence). The CDR3 DNA is TGCAGTGCTAGAGATAAACAGACTAACTATGGCTACACCTTC. Protein sequence: CSARDKQTNYGYTF.

The V gene is TRBV25-1, the J gene TRBJ2-7, with D maybe TRBD1 (5 bases). This CDR3 spans 16 amino acids. Germline V gene lookup returns CDR1 MGHDK and CDR2 SYGVNS. Trimming stripped 2 bases from V and 1 base from J, with 15 bases between. This CDR3 reads CASSEVGHALSYEQYF. The CDR3 DNA reads TGTGCCAGCAGTGAAGTAGGACATGCGTTATCCTACGAGCAGTACTTC.

The CDR3 DNA reads as TGTGCCAGCAGTCCTATGGGGGGACAGATAAACTATGGCTACACCTTC. Translated: CASSPMGGQINYGYTF. V gene TRBV12-3 or TRBV12-4 combines with J gene TRBJ1-2, with TRBD1 matching over 7 bases. The CDR3 runs 16 residues. V was pared by 5 bases and J by 2 bases, with 11 bases of the junction left unmatched.

V gene TRBV4-1 combines with J gene TRBJ2-7; 7 bases are shared with TRBD2. V gave up 0 bases and J gave up 2 bases; unmatched junction bases: 10. Per the germline V gene, CDR1 is MGHRA and CDR2 is YSYEKL. CDR3 length: 17 amino acids. The CDR3 nucleotides read TGCGCCAGCAGCCAAGATGATGGGGCGGGGGTCCCCTACGAGCAGTACTTC. Translation: CASSQDDGAGVPYEQYF.

The rearrangement joins TRBV6-2 or TRBV6-3 to TRBJ1-2; 10 nucleotides match TRBD1. The trim removed 5 bases at V and 3 bases at J, leaving 6 bases unmatched. CDR3 length: 15 residues. In germline, CDR1 is MNHEY, CDR2 SVGEGT. CDR3 nucleotides: TGTGCCAGCAGTATTGACAGGGGGCTGGACTATGGCTACACCTTC. It codes for CASSIDRGLDYGYTF.

There are a few counts of this clonotype. The chain joins TRBV12-3 or TRBV12-4 to TRBJ1-1; D perhaps matches TRBD1 (6 bases). V gave up 2 bases and J gave up 4 bases, with 14 bases separating them. The CDR3 loop spans 15 amino acids. This CDR3 reads CASSLNSQGGTEAFF. Written as DNA, the CDR3 is TGTGCCAGCAGTTTAAACAGTCAAGGGGGCACTGAAGCTTTCTTT.

About this clonotype itself: A single base separates this from a much larger clone, so it may be a read error. The J gene is TRBJ2-2, the V gene TRBV7-6, with a tentative D call TRBD1 (6 bases). Germline assignment: CDR1 SGHVS and CDR2 FNYEAQ. The CDR3 sequence is 14 residues long. Here the CDR3 reads CTSSPTGIAGELFF. Written as DNA, the CDR3 is TGTACCAGCAGCCCCACAGGGATCGCCGGGGAGCTGTTTTTT. Full variable domain (rest looked up from reference TRBV7-6 and TRBJ2-2): GAGVSQSPRYKVTKRGQDVALRCDPISGHVSLYWYRQALGQGPEFLTYFNYEAQQDKSGLPNDRFSAERPEGSISTLTIQRTEQRDSAMYRCTSSPTGIAGELFFGEGSRLTVL.

The count of this clonotype is one. The rearrangement joins TRBV15 to TRBJ1-5; possibly TRBD1 for D (6 bases). Germline CDR1 and CDR2: LNHNV and YYDKDF (reference sequence). Trimming removed 4 bases from V and 6 bases from J, with 16 bases in between. The CDR3 is made up of 15 amino acids. For the CDR3, the DNA is TGTGCCACCAGCAAAAAGGGGGGGTCGGCTCAGCCCCAGCATTTT. Its protein product is CATSKKGGSAQPQHF.

This clonotype has a count of ten or more. The chain joins TRBV6-2 or TRBV6-3 to TRBJ2-7; possibly TRBD1 for D (6 bases). CDR1 is MNHEY and CDR2 is SVGEGT in the germline V gene. Trimming cost V 5 bases and J 6 bases, with 11 bases left between them. This CDR3 contains 12 residues. Here the CDR3 reads CASSHEGGEQYV. The CDR3, as DNA: TGTGCCAGCAGTCACGAAGGGGGCGAGCAGTACGTC.